Listed below are T cell receptor beta chains from one sample, sequenced in a study of metastatic and nonmetastatic thyroid tumors. TCRdb used MiXCR to call clones anew from the PCR reads. The sample records approximately 15,000 clones, about 31% being singletons. The source material was tumor tissue. Receptors originate from a female donor with papillary thyroid cancer or a benign thyroid nodule (not recorded which). Some clones in this sample may be carry-over from other donors' samples. Both conserved end residues are part of each CDR3. The D gene is left open where the match is weak. A clone size is listed for some rows: how often the clone was seen (once, few, many), or a class if it is expanded.

CDR3 DNA: TGTGCCAGCAGTTCGCAGGGATTGAGCTACGAGCAGTACTTC
CDR3 protein: CASSSQGLSYEQYF
clone size: few
V gene: TRBV27
D gene: -
J gene: TRBJ2-7

CDR3 DNA: TGTGCCAGCAGTTACTCCAACAGGGGGCGTTCACCCCTCCACTTT
CDR3 protein: CASSYSNRGRSPLHF
clone size: few
V gene: TRBV6-5
D gene: TRBD1
J gene: TRBJ1-6

CDR3 DNA: TGTGCCAGTAGCCCTCCGGGACAGGGATTTGGGGATCAGTACTTC
CDR3 protein: CASSPPGQGFGDQYF
clone size: -
V gene: TRBV19
D gene: TRBD1
J gene: TRBJ2-7

CDR3 DNA: TGTGCCAGCAGTGACTATACAGGGGGCGAAAAAGAGACCCAGTACTTC
CDR3 protein: CASSDYTGGEKETQYF
clone size: medium-sized
V gene: TRBV27
D gene: TRBD1
J gene: TRBJ2-5

CDR3 DNA: TGTGCCAGCAGCCTCCGACAGGGGGAATGGAGGGGCAATCAGCCCCAGCATTTT
CDR3 protein: CASSLRQGEWRGNQPQHF
clone size: many
V gene: TRBV6-5
D gene: TRBD1
J gene: TRBJ1-5

CDR3 DNA: TGTGCCAGCAGAAATACAGGGAGGAGTTATTCACCCCTCCACTTT
CDR3 protein: CASRNTGRSYSPLHF
clone size: -
V gene: TRBV6-1
D gene: -
J gene: TRBJ1-6

CDR3 DNA: TGCAGTGCTAGGTCGGGACAGGGATATGGCTACACCTTC
CDR3 protein: CSARSGQGYGYTF
clone size: medium-sized
V gene: TRBV20-1
D gene: TRBD1
J gene: TRBJ1-2

CDR3 DNA: TGTGCCAGCAGTTTGCAGGGCGGTGGCTACACCTTC
CDR3 protein: CASSLQGGGYTF
clone size: medium-sized
V gene: TRBV12-3/TRBV12-4
D gene: -
J gene: TRBJ1-2

CDR3 DNA: TGTGCCAGCAGTGGATTTGGGGGGGCCACAGATACGCAGTATTTT
CDR3 protein: CASSGFGGATDTQYF
clone size: medium-sized
V gene: TRBV2
D gene: -
J gene: TRBJ2-3

CDR3 DNA: TGCGCCAGCAGCCCAATTCTGCGTGGGAATGAAGCTTTCTTT
CDR3 protein: CASSPILRGNEAFF
clone size: -
V gene: TRBV4-1
D gene: -
J gene: TRBJ1-1

CDR3 DNA: TGCAGTGCCTCGGGTCAAGGGACCCACGGCGAGCAGTACTTC
CDR3 protein: CSASGQGTHGEQYF
clone size: few
V gene: TRBV20-1
D gene: -
J gene: TRBJ2-7

CDR3 DNA: TGTGCCAGCACTAAAGGGGCGGGAAGTGAGGGGGAGCAGTTCTTC
CDR3 protein: CASTKGAGSEGEQFF
clone size: few
V gene: TRBV7-6
D gene: -
J gene: TRBJ2-1

CDR3 DNA: TGTGCCAGCAGTTTGAACAGGGGGGCTGAAGCTTTCTTT
CDR3 protein: CASSLNRGAEAFF
clone size: few
V gene: TRBV12-3/TRBV12-4
D gene: TRBD1
J gene: TRBJ1-1

CDR3 DNA: TGTGCCAGCAGTTTAGCTAGCGGGGTTTACAATGAGCAGTTCTTC
CDR3 protein: CASSLASGVYNEQFF
clone size: few
V gene: TRBV12-3/TRBV12-4
D gene: TRBD2
J gene: TRBJ2-1

CDR3 DNA: TGTGCCAGCATCAGGGAGGGCAATCAGCCCCAGCATTTT
CDR3 protein: CASIREGNQPQHF
clone size: many
V gene: TRBV6-1
D gene: -
J gene: TRBJ1-5

CDR3 DNA: TGCAGTGCTAGAGATACCAGCGGGAGGAGCTCCTACGAGCAGTACTTC
CDR3 protein: CSARDTSGRSSYEQYF
clone size: many
V gene: TRBV20-1
D gene: TRBD2
J gene: TRBJ2-7

CDR3 DNA: TGTGCCAGCAGCCCTCCGGGACAGGGCGCGAACTATGGCTACACCTTC
CDR3 protein: CASSPPGQGANYGYTF
clone size: few
V gene: TRBV5-5
D gene: TRBD1
J gene: TRBJ1-2

CDR3 DNA: TGTTCCAGCAGAAATCTAACGGGAGGAAGCGAGCAGTACTTC
CDR3 protein: CSSRNLTGGSEQYF
clone size: -
V gene: TRBV28
D gene: TRBD2
J gene: TRBJ2-7

CDR3 DNA: TGCAGTGCTATCGACTCGGGACGTTTATACGAGCAGTACTTC
CDR3 protein: CSAIDSGRLYEQYF
clone size: few
V gene: TRBV20-1
D gene: -
J gene: TRBJ2-7

CDR3 DNA: TGTGCCACCAGCTTGAGAAGGGGAGATGAGCAGTTCTTC
CDR3 protein: CATSLRRGDEQFF
clone size: -
V gene: TRBV15
D gene: -
J gene: TRBJ2-1

CDR3 DNA: TGTGCCAGCAGCCAAAGGGTGGGACAGGGACACACCGGGGAGCTGTTTTTT
CDR3 protein: CASSQRVGQGHTGELFF
clone size: medium-sized
V gene: TRBV4-2
D gene: TRBD1
J gene: TRBJ2-2

CDR3 DNA: TGTGCCAGTAGTATGGGGAGCAGCTCCTACAGTGAGCAGTTCTTC
CDR3 protein: CASSMGSSSYSEQFF
clone size: many
V gene: TRBV19
D gene: -
J gene: TRBJ2-1

CDR3 DNA: TGTGCCAGCAGCCAAGAACTAGCGGCTCTAATGAGCAGTTGGCAGTTCTTC
CDR3 protein: CASSQELAALMSSWQFF
clone size: many
V gene: TRBV4-2
D gene: TRBD2
J gene: TRBJ2-1

CDR3 DNA: TGTGCCACCAGTGATTTGGGGCTGGGTGAGCAGTTCTTC
CDR3 protein: CATSDLGLGEQFF
clone size: -
V gene: TRBV24-1
D gene: -
J gene: TRBJ2-1

CDR3 DNA: TGCGCCAGCAGCTTGGAAGGGGATCCTCACTATGGCTACACCTTC
CDR3 protein: CASSLEGDPHYGYTF
clone size: -
V gene: TRBV5-1
D gene: -
J gene: TRBJ1-2

CDR3 DNA: TGTGCCAACATTTACCCGGGACTAGCGGGATACGAGCAGTACTTC
CDR3 protein: CANIYPGLAGYEQYF
clone size: few
V gene: TRBV28
D gene: TRBD2
J gene: TRBJ2-7

CDR3 DNA: TGTGCCAGCAGCCGAGCGGAGGGCCGGTATACCGGGGAGCTGTTTTTT
CDR3 protein: CASSRAEGRYTGELFF
clone size: -
V gene: TRBV11-3
D gene: -
J gene: TRBJ2-2